This TCR beta chain was sequenced for a study of cytotoxic CD8 clonotypes in ibrutinib-treated CLL. Study-wide points: Clonality measured at baseline exceeded age-matched healthy donors, tracking circulating CD8+ T-cell counts. Treatment saw public clonotypes, which were uncommon, either contract or stay stable.

With sequencing, the targeted depth ranged from 1 in 200,000 to 1 in 1 million T cells. Some clones are missing from TCRdb's copy, which holds only in-frame ones; the method was immunoSEQ multiplex PCR. Of around 200,000 clones in the sample, 70% to 75% are singletons; the top ten hold 5.5% to 6%. With respect to this clone: The antigen is not known.

The V segment lost 7 bases and the J segment 9 bases; nucleotides outside the gene matches: 18. This CDR3 comprises 15 residues. Germline-derived CDR1 and CDR2 are MDHEN and SYDVKM. The sequencing used PBMCs, collected after 12 months of ibrutinib treatment. This chain links TRBV28 with TRBJ2-7; 7 bases fit TRBD2. This TCR was sampled from a human donor with chronic lymphocytic leukemia. The CDR3 DNA reads as TGTGCCAGCACCCTTTCATCGGGACTACAATTCGGGCAGTACTTC. It encodes CASTLSSGLQFGQYF.